These 2 T cell receptor beta chains came from one sample sequenced in a study of blood T cell repertoires in COVID-19. Only in-frame clones appear in the TCRdb table, and some are missing; sequencing was by immunoSEQ multiplex PCR. Of more than 300,000 clones in the sample, 90% are singletons; the top ten hold more than 0.85%. Sequencing was performed on peripheral blood. The source of these receptors is a woman aged 35 to 49 with COVID-19, enrolled during active disease.

In its sample, this clone was seen once. The gene calls are TRBV6-5 and TRBJ2-2; TRBD1 aligns across 10 bases. The CDR3 is 16 residues long. Germline values: CDR1 MNHEY, CDR2 SVGAGI. Trimming at V came to 2 bases and at J to 5 bases, leaving 5 bases not matched to a gene. CDR3 loop: CASSYRTGGRTGELFF. In nucleotides, the CDR3 is TGTGCCAGCAGTTACCGGACAGGGGGAAGAACCGGGGAGCTGTTTTTT.

The V and J genes are TRBV7-3 and TRBJ2-7; 7 bases are shared with TRBD1. This CDR3 region has 15 residues. Germline V gene data show CDR1 as SGHTA and CDR2 as FQGTGA. The V and J ends lost 2 bases and 2 bases, in that order; junction bases with no gene match: 6. The DNA for the CDR3 is TGTGCCAGCAGCTTAGTCGGAGGACAGGCCTACGAGCAGTACTTC. Protein product: CASSLVGGQAYEQYF.